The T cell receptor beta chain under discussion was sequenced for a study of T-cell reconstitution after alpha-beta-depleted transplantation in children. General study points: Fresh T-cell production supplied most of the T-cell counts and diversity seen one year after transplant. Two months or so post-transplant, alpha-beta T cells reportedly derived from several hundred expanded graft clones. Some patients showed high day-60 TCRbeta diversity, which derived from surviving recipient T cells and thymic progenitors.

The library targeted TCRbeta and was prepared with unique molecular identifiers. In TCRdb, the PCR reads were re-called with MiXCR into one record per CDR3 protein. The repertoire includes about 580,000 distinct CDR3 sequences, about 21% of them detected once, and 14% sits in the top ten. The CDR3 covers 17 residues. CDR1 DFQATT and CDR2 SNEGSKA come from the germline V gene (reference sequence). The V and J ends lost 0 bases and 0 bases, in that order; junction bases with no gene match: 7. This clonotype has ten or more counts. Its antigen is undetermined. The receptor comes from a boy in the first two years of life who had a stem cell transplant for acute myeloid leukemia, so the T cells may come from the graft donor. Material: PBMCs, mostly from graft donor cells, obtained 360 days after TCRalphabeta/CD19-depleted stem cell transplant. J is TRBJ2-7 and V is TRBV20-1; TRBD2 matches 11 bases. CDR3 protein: CSARDPSGGPSSYEQYF. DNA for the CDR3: TGCAGTGCTAGAGATCCTAGCGGGGGGCCTAGCTCCTACGAGCAGTACTTC.